A selection of T cell receptor beta chains follows, all from one sample in a study of cytomegalovirus exposure and HLA in healthy donors. Here immunoSEQ multiplex PCR was the method, and the copy in TCRdb shows in-frame clones only, minus some. In the table there are fewer than 250,000 clones, around three quarters of which are singletons. The sequencing input was PBMCs. Every receptor here comes from a young woman in good health and CMV-seropositive. Each CDR3 is given without its conserved first and last residue.

v_call cdr3_aa
TRBV4-1 ASSQVQRGLGGDTQY
TRBV2 ASSVREIVMNTEAF
TRBV27 ASSLKRLETQY
TRBV18 ASSPRGREGSTEAF
TRBV12-5 ASGFSGSTGGYT
TRBV6-6 ASSYSLNQPQH
TRBV5-4 ASNTDRGPYNEQF
TRBV6-5 ASSGLAGVRETQY
TRBV4-1 ASSHRPPAGEDNEQF
TRBV18 ASSPSGTGKETQY
TRBV5-4 ASSLAGAGGASTEAF
TRBV11-2 ASSLVLAGYQETQY
TRBV30 AWSGGQGYGYT
TRBV30 AWSVKLTANQPQH
TRBV7-8 ATRKTGAFNEQF
TRBV18 ASSPLGAGNTEAF
TRBV4-3 ASSQVLGSGSHEQY
TRBV27 ASSIGRAANNEQF
TRBV5-1 ASSLDAGNTEAF
TRBV7-9 ASSLSGGNTEAF
TRBV6-1 ASSEPDREVYNEQF
TRBV7-9 ASSLGLDRGGAF